This T cell receptor beta chain was sequenced during a study of CD8+CD57+ T cells in acquired aplastic anemia. Overall study context: Isolated CD4+ and CD8+ cells, once sorted, yielded DNA averaging around 3.3 ug. CD4+ cell libraries from healthy donors averaged approximately 9.8 million reads.

Trimming pared 5 bases from V and 11 bases from J, leaving 9 bases between. Looked up from germline, CDR1 is SEHNR and CDR2 is FQNEAQ (reference sequence). The CDR3 covers 10 residues. According to the study, genomic DNA was the template for TCR beta VDJ and CDR3 profiling. A single record per CDR3 protein comes from TCRdb applying MiXCR to the reads. The data show some 210,000 distinct CDR3 sequences, with 61% seen just once and over 25% held by the top ten. The sequencing input was sorted CD4+, CD8+, or CD8+CD57+ T cells (not recorded which) from PBMCs. The receptor was isolated from a human donor in good health. The V and J genes are TRBV7-9 and TRBJ1-1; no definite D call. In nucleotides, the CDR3 is TGTGCCAGCAGCCCGTTTTTGGCTTTCTTT. It codes for CASSPFLAFF.